This T cell receptor beta chain originates from a study of T cell responses to AZD1222 COVID-19 vaccine. Overall study results and limits: Reportedly, close to half of spike-specific TCRs are directed against unmutated variant regions. Sampling that yielded the repertoires occurred only after the peak T cell response. Recipients of two AZD1222 doses showed rising Spike-specific TCR breadth and depth.

Sequenced by immunoSEQ multiplex PCR; TCRdb stores in-frame clones only, minus some. The data show some 150,000 clones, less than 90% seen once. CDR3 length: 12 amino acids. CDR1 is LGHDT and CDR2 is YNNKEL in the germline V gene (reference sequence). Trimming removed 3 bases at V and 5 bases at J, with 8 bases between. Concerning this clone: The antigen remains undetermined.

The J gene is TRBJ2-7, the V gene TRBV3-1 (or the pseudogene TRBV3-2); tentatively, D is TRBD1 (6 bases). Sequenced here: peripheral blood, sampled on day 0 of MenACWY control vaccination. The TCR sequence derives from an adult in good health. The CDR3 DNA is TGTGCCAGCAGCCAGGGGGCGAACGAGCAGTACTTC. Its translation: CASSQGANEQYF.